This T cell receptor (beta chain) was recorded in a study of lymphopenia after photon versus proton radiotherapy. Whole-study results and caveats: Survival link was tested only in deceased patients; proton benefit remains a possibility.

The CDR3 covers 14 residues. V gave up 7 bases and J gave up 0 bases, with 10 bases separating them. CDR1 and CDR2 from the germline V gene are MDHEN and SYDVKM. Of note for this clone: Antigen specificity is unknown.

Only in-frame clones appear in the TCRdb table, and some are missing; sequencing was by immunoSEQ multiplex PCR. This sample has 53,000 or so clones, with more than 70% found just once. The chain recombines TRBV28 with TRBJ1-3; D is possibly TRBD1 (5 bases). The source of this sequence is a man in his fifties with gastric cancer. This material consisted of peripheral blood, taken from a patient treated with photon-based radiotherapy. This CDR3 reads CASKGQRSGNTIYF. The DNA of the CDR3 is TGTGCCAGCAAGGGGCAGCGCTCTGGAAACACCATATATTTT.